This entry is about one T cell receptor beta chain. Its target is not known. The sample is drawn from a study of T cell responses to AZD1222 COVID-19 vaccine. Produced via immunoSEQ multiplex PCR; TCRdb's table is partial and in-frame only. The sample contains under 200,000 clones, 90% of which appear only once. The CDR3 is 12 residues long. V lost 3 bases, J lost 3 bases, and 7 bases lay in between. The V gene's germline CDR1 is SGDLS and CDR2 YYNGEE. General observations from the study: An increase in Spike-specific TCR breadth and depth was observed after two AZD1222 doses.

This TCR was sampled from an adult in good health. The J gene is TRBJ2-7, the V gene TRBV9, with D unclear. This material consisted of peripheral blood, taken on day 0 of AZD1222 vaccination. The CDR3 DNA is TGTGCCAGCAGCGCGAACGACTACGAGCAGTACTTC. Translation: CASSANDYEQYF.